This T cell receptor beta chain stems from a study of cytomegalovirus exposure and HLA in healthy donors. Study summary: Earlier results showed 90 million to 120 million unique TCR beta sequences derived from 150 million to 200 million T cells.

With 4 bases clipped from V and 7 bases from J, the junction kept 8 bases outside the gene matches. In germline, CDR1 is GTSNPN, CDR2 SVGIG (reference sequence). There are 15 residues in the CDR3. Amplification used 60 Vbeta primers and 13 Jbeta primers. Profiled with immunoSEQ multiplex PCR; TCRdb holds only in-frame clones, not every one. There are about 150,000 clones in the sample; 74% occur only once, and 2% to 2.5% lies in the top ten. Sequences were obtained from PBMCs. The sequence came from a man aged 25-40 years in good health and CMV-seronegative. J is TRBJ1-6 and V is TRBV30; 9 bases match TRBD1. The CDR3 bases are TGTGCCTGGAATCTGGGACAGGGAGGCAATTCACCCCTCCACTTT. It is translated as CAWNLGQGGNSPLHF.